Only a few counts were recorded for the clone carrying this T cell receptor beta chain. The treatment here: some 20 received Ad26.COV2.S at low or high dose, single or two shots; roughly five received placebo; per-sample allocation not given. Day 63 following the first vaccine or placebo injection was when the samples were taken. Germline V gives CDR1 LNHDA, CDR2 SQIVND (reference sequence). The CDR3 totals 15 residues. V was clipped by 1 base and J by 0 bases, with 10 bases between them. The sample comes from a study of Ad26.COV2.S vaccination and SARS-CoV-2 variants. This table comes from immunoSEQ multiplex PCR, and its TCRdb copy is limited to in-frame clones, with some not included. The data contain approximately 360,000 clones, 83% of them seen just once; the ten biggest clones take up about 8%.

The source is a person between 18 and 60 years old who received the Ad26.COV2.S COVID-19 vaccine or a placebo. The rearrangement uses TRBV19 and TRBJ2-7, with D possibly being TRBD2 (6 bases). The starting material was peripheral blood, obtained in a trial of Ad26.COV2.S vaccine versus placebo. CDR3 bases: TGTGCCAGTAGTATAGTGGAGGGTTCCTCCTACGAGCAGTACTTC. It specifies CASSIVEGSSYEQYF.